Shown below are 5 T cell receptor beta chains from a single sample sequenced in a study of radiation and T cells in renal cell carcinoma. Time point reported: baseline pretreatment blood. Indicated treatment: 15 Gy SBRT to primary tumor, nephrectomy 4 weeks later. Assay: immunoSEQ multiplex PCR; the TCRdb copy retains only in-frame clones and omits some. The table includes tens of thousands of clones, approximately 80% detected once. The source material was blood, sampled from a patient whose treatment included radiotherapy and nephrectomy. The receptor source for this set is a man aged 60-69 years with renal cell carcinoma.

The table lists this clone with a few counts. The J gene is TRBJ2-2, the V gene TRBV7-9; no reliable D call. V was trimmed by 1 base and J by 4 bases, leaving 13 bases between them. The CDR3 length is 16 residues. The germline gives CDR1 SEHNR, CDR2 FQNEAQ (reference sequence). The CDR3: CASSLGTRGFTGELFF. The CDR3, as DNA: TGTGCCAGCAGCTTAGGGACCCGTGGGTTCACCGGGGAGCTGTTTTTT.

The chain joins TRBV25-1 to TRBJ2-3; possible D gene TRBD2, 6 bases. The V gene lost 2 bases and the J gene lost 1 base, with 10 bases spanning the gap. CDR1 MGHDK and CDR2 SYGVNS come from the germline V gene. The CDR3 covers 15 residues. The DNA of the CDR3 is TGTGCCAGCAGTGAACCGGGACTTGGCACAGATACGCAGTATTTT. This translates into CASSEPGLGTDTQYF.

This rearrangement joins TRBV10-2 to TRBJ1-5; no clear D. V was shortened by 9 bases and J by 4 bases, with 13 bases between the two germline ends. Germline values: CDR1 WSHSY, CDR2 SAAADI. This CDR3 has 13 amino acids. The CDR3 DNA reads TGCGCCAGTACCGCGAATCGGAATCAGCCCCAGCATTTT. It yields the protein CASTANRNQPQHF.

The chain has TRBV2 and TRBJ1-5; D ambiguous. From germline, CDR1 is SNHLY and CDR2 FYNNEI. This CDR3 has 15 amino acids. Trimming pared 6 bases from V and 0 bases from J, leaving 12 bases between. CDR3 sequence (DNA): TGTGCCAGCAGCCCGGGAACAACTAGCAATCAGCCCCAGCATTTT. Translation gives CASSPGTTSNQPQHF.

The J gene is TRBJ2-7, the V gene TRBV5-1; 7 bases line up with TRBD2. CDR3 size: 15 residues. The germline CDR1 and CDR2 sequences are SGHRS and YFSETQ. Trimming cost V 1 base and J 3 bases; bases outside gene matches: 7. CDR3: CASSLSGRDYYEQYF. The CDR3 nucleotides are TGCGCCAGCAGCTTGTCGGGCAGGGACTACTACGAGCAGTACTTC. Supplemented by reference TRBV5-1 and TRBJ2-7, the full variable domain reads KAGVTQTPRYLIKTRGQQVTLSCSPISGHRSVSWYQQTPGQGLQFLFEYFSETQRNKGNFPGRFSGRQFSNSRSEMNVSTLELGDSALYLCASSLSGRDYYEQYFGPGTRLTVT.